Listed below are T cell receptor beta chains from one sample, sequenced in a study of blood T cells in healthy people across ages. TCRdb independently ran MiXCR on the 5' RACE reads; one entry per CDR3 protein. The sample shows 710,000 or so distinct CDR3 sequences, about 30% of them seen only once. Sequenced: blood. These receptors were collected from a woman aged 80 or over in good health. Both conserved end residues are part of each CDR3. A D gene is named only where the DNA matches it firmly. The size of a clone is reported for some rows only, either as once, few or many, or as a class for expanded clones.

>.|TRBD2|TRBV20-1|TRBJ2-3|12
CSASSGRPSRYF
TGCAGTGCCAGTAGCGGGAGGCCTTCTCGGTATTTT
>many|.|TRBV29-1|TRBJ2-7|13
CSVDQTGTSEQYF
TGCAGCGTTGACCAAACAGGGACAAGCGAGCAGTACTTC
>many|TRBD1|TRBV5-1|TRBJ2-1|14
CASSPGGPDNEQFF
TGCGCCAGCAGCCCAGGGGGCCCCGACAATGAGCAGTTCTTC
>few|TRBD1|TRBV6-2/TRBV6-3|TRBJ1-1|14
CASRKGTENTEAFF
TGTGCCAGCAGGAAGGGGACAGAGAACACTGAAGCTTTCTTT
>many|TRBD2|TRBV30|TRBJ2-1|17
CAWSPPLAGGPYNEQFF
TGTGCCTGGAGTCCCCCACTAGCGGGGGGCCCCTACAATGAGCAGTTCTTC
>many|.|TRBV28|TRBJ2-7|15
CASSLLGGDSYEQYF
TGTGCCAGCAGTTTATTAGGAGGGGACTCCTACGAGCAGTACTTC
>many|TRBD2|TRBV5-1|TRBJ2-3|16
CASSPGLAGGRGAQYF
TGCGCCAGCAGCCCTGGACTAGCGGGGGGCAGGGGGGCGCAGTATTTT
>.|.|TRBV30|TRBJ2-4|13
CAWSEEAKNIQYF
TGTGCCTGGAGTGAGGAAGCCAAAAACATTCAGTACTTC
>many|.|TRBV6-5|TRBJ1-5|15
CASSYSPGLGQPQHF
TGTGCCAGCAGTTACTCGCCAGGGTTAGGACAGCCCCAGCATTTT
>many|.|TRBV28|TRBJ2-3|15
CASSWPIGGTDTQYF
TGTGCCAGCAGCTGGCCCATTGGTGGCACAGATACGCAGTATTTT
>once|TRBD1|TRBV20-1|TRBJ2-1|13
CSARDRQMNEQFF
TGCAGTGCCCGGGACAGGCAGATGAATGAGCAGTTCTTC
>many|.|TRBV29-1|TRBJ2-1|14
CSVEAGGPYNEQFF
TGCAGCGTTGAAGCCGGAGGCCCCTACAATGAGCAGTTCTTC
>many|.|TRBV7-2|TRBJ2-1|16
CASSLAGPSSYNEQFF
TGTGCCAGCAGCTTAGCCGGGCCGAGCTCCTACAATGAGCAGTTCTTC
>.|.|TRBV28|TRBJ1-2|13
CASSFDSSYGYTF
TGTGCCAGCAGTTTCGACAGTAGCTATGGCTACACCTTC
>.|.|TRBV21-1|TRBJ2-7|15
CASSGYRALPYEQYF
TGTGCCAGCAGCGGATACCGGGCCCTTCCTTACGAGCAGTACTTC
>many|.|TRBV6-2/TRBV6-3|TRBJ2-1|13
CASSLRGYNEQFF
TGTGCCAGCAGTTTAAGGGGGTACAATGAGCAGTTCTTC
>.|TRBD1|TRBV10-3|TRBJ1-1|12
CAISEGGAEAFF
TGTGCCATCAGTGAAGGGGGCGCTGAAGCTTTCTTT
>.|TRBD2|TRBV9|TRBJ2-1|15
CASRTGTSSLDEQFF
TGTGCCAGCAGGACCGGGACTAGCAGTTTGGATGAGCAGTTCTTC
>.|TRBD1|TRBV7-2|TRBJ2-2|16
CASSPRGQGNTGERFF
TGTGCCAGCAGCCCCAGGGGGCAGGGGAACACCGGGGAGCGGTTTTTT
>once|.|TRBV11-2|TRBJ2-1|15
CASSRGRAFYNEQFF
TGTGCCAGCAGCCGGGGCAGGGCTTTTTACAATGAGCAGTTCTTC
>many|TRBD2|TRBV20-1|TRBJ2-5|13
CSASAGGQETQYF
TGCAGTGCTAGTGCGGGGGGTCAAGAGACCCAGTACTTC
>.|TRBD2|TRBV20-1|TRBJ2-7|16
CSARELLAGDRSEQYF
TGCAGTGCTAGAGAGTTGCTAGCGGGGGACCGTTCCGAGCAGTACTTC
>many|TRBD2|TRBV7-8|TRBJ2-5|18
CASSLRSFTGGSIEIQYF
TGTGCCAGCAGCTTACGATCTTTTACGGGGGGATCGATAGAGATCCAGTACTTC
>many|.|TRBV5-1|TRBJ2-1|13
CASSTPTGFEQFF
TGCGCCAGCAGCACTCCAACAGGCTTTGAGCAGTTCTTC
>many|TRBD1|TRBV24-1|TRBJ2-1|14
CATSDTGTGNEQFF
TGTGCCACCAGTGACACCGGGACAGGGAATGAGCAGTTCTTC
>many|TRBD1|TRBV6-5|TRBJ2-5|14
CASSRDSGQETQYF
TGTGCCAGCAGCAGGGACAGCGGACAAGAGACCCAGTACTTC
>few|.|TRBV7-9|TRBJ1-1|12
CASSVLSTEAFF
TGTGCCAGCAGCGTCCTCAGTACTGAAGCTTTCTTT
>.|.|TRBV20-1|TRBJ1-1|12
CSATTWGAEAFF
TGCAGTGCTACAACTTGGGGGGCTGAAGCTTTCTTT
>.|TRBD1|TRBV6-2/TRBV6-3|TRBJ2-2|14
CASRIQGNSGELFF
TGTGCCAGCAGGATACAGGGGAACTCCGGGGAGCTGTTTTTT
>many|.|TRBV7-9|TRBJ2-1|17
CASSLVVGADPYNEQFF
TGTGCCAGCAGCTTAGTTGTCGGGGCGGATCCCTACAATGAGCAGTTCTTC
>.|.|TRBV20-1|TRBJ2-5|14
CSAGGGQLQETQYF
TGCAGTGCTGGGGGGGGACAGCTCCAAGAGACCCAGTACTTC
>many|.|TRBV10-3|TRBJ1-2|15
CAISGNSGTNYGYTF
TGTGCCATCAGTGGAAACTCAGGCACGAACTATGGCTACACCTTC
>once|.|TRBV14|TRBJ1-1|13
CASSQDRREQAFF
TGTGCCAGCAGCCAAGATCGGAGGGAACAAGCTTTCTTT
>many|.|TRBV7-2|TRBJ1-4|11
CASSLGGKLFF
TGTGCCAGCAGCTTGGGTGGGAAACTGTTTTTT
>.|.|TRBV29-1|TRBJ2-7|12
CSVRNLNYEQYF
TGCAGCGTTCGGAATTTAAACTACGAGCAGTACTTC
>many|.|TRBV7-2|TRBJ1-5|14
CASSLAPFNQPQHF
TGTGCCAGCAGCTTAGCCCCTTTCAATCAGCCCCAGCATTTT
>many|TRBD1|TRBV30|TRBJ2-3|14
CAWSGDRSTDTQYF
TGTGCCTGGAGTGGGGACAGAAGCACAGATACGCAGTATTTT